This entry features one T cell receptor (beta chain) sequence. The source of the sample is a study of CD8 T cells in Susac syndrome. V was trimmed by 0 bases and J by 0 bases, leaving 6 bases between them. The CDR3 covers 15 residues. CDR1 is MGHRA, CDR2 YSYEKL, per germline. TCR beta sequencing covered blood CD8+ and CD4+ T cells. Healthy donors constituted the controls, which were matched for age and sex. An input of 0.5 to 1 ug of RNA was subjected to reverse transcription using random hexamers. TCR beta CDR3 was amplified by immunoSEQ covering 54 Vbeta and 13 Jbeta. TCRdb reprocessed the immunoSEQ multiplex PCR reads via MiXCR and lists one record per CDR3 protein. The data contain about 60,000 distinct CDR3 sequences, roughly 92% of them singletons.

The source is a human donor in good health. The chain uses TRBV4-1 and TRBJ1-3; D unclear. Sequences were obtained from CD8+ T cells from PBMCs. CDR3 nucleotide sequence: TGCGCCAGCAGCCAAGATGGGGACTCTGGAAACACCATATATTTT. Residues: CASSQDGDSGNTIYF.